This is a list of T cell receptor beta chains from one sample in a study of CD8 T cells in cerebrospinal fluid in Alzheimer's disease. TCRdb reprocessed the 10x single-cell sequencing reads and keeps a single row for each CDR3 protein, giving no DNA. This sample's table reports around 1,700 distinct CDR3 sequences. The sequencing input was cerebrospinal fluid. The receptors here all came from a human donor with mild cognitive impairment. CDR3s include the opening cysteine and the closing phenylalanine or tryptophan. The order of the fields is V gene, clone size, J gene, CDR3 protein. A row's size may be missing; if present it is once, few, many or a size class.

>TRBV10-1|.|TRBJ1-5
CASSEGSNQPQHF
>TRBV27|medium-sized|TRBJ2-2
CASSPPVAGPEGELFF
>TRBV7-2|medium-sized|TRBJ1-4
CASSEKGHSIREKLFF
>TRBV18|.|TRBJ2-1
CASSPVNNEQFF
>TRBV5-1|medium-sized|TRBJ2-7
CASSSKAGVLYEQYF
>TRBV7-2|large|TRBJ2-1
CASSPRGSAHNEQFF
>TRBV12-3/TRBV12-4|.|TRBJ1-2
CASSIQGRDGYTF
>TRBV15|medium-sized|TRBJ1-4
CATSRQINEKLFF
>TRBV12-3/TRBV12-4|large|TRBJ2-4
CASSLDHRVAKNIQYF
>TRBV10-1|medium-sized|TRBJ2-2
CASSDGGLAGELFF
>TRBV6-1|large|TRBJ2-1
CASSLQGRVYNEQFF
>TRBV19|medium-sized|TRBJ2-7
CASKGPEDEQYF
>TRBV5-1|large|TRBJ2-4
CASSLTMGNIQYF
>TRBV19|.|TRBJ1-5
CASNHIRANQPQHF
>TRBV18|medium-sized|TRBJ2-7
CASSPAGGQTYEQYF
>TRBV29-1|.|TRBJ2-7
CSARRGGALSYEQYF
>TRBV12-3/TRBV12-4|medium-sized|TRBJ1-6
CASSRTVGSYNSPLHF
>TRBV12-3/TRBV12-4|.|TRBJ1-3
CASSYGIGNTIYF
>TRBV12-3/TRBV12-4|medium-sized|TRBJ2-7
CASSPHIYEQYF
>TRBV20-1|medium-sized|TRBJ1-5
CSANRDLGNQPQHF
>TRBV5-8|medium-sized|TRBJ2-2
CASSLGSGGTGELFF
>TRBV4-1|medium-sized|TRBJ1-3
CASSPRAGGSGNTIYF
>TRBV5-4|.|TRBJ1-2
CASSLSRDGYTF
>TRBV12-3/TRBV12-4|medium-sized|TRBJ2-1
CASSLVAPTSYNEQFF
>TRBV28|medium-sized|TRBJ1-5
CASSFPPWQERQPQHF
>TRBV28|medium-sized|TRBJ2-7
CASSPHTGRDSYEQYF
>TRBV20-1|medium-sized|TRBJ2-1
CSASGSRDNEQFF
>TRBV28|large|TRBJ1-6
CASSLWQYGSPLHF